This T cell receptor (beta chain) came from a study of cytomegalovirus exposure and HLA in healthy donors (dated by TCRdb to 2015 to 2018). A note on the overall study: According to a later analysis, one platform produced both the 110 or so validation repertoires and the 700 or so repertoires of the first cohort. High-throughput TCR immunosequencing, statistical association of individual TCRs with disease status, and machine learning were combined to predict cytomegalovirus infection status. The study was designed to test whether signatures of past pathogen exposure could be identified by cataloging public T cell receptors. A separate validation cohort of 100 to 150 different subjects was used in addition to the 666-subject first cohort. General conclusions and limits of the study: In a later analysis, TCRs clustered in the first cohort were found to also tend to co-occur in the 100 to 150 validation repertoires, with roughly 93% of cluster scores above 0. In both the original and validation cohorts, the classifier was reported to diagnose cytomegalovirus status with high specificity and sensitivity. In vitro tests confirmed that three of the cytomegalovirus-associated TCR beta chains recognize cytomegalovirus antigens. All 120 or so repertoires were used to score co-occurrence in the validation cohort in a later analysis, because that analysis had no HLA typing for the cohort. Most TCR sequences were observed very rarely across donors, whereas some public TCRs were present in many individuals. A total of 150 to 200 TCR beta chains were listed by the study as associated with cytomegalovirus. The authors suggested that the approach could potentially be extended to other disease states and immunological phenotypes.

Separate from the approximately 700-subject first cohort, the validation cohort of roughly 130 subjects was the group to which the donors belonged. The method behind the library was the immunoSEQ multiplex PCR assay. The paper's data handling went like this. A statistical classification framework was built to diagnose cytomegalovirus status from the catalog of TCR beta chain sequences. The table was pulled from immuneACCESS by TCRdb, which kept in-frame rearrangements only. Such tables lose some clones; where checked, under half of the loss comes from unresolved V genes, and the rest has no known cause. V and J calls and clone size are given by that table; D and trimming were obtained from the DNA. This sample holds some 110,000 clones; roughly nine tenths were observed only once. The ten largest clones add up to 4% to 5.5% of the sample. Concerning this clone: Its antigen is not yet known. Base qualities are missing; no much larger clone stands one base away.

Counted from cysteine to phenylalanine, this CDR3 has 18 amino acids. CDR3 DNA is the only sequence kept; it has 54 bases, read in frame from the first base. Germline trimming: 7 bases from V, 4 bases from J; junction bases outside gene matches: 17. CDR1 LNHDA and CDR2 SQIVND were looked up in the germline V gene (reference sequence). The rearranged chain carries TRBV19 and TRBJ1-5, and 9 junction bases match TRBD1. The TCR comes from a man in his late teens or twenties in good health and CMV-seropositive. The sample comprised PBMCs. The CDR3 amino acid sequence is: CASIPHQGTGGGNQPQHF. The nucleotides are TGTGCCAGTATCCCTCACCAGGGTACAGGGGGCGGGAATCAGCCCCAGCATTTT. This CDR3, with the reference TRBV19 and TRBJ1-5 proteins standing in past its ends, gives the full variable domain DGGITQSPKYLFRKEGQNVTLSCEQNLNHDAMYWYRQDPGQGLRLIYYSQIVNDFQKGDIAEGYSVSREKKESFPLTVTSAQKNPTAFYLCASIPHQGTGGGNQPQHFGDGTRLSIL.